This TCR beta chain was recovered during a study of blood T cell repertoires in COVID-19. Overall study: The cDNA or gDNA used as material had been derived from T cells, B-cell-depleted T cells, or PBMCs.

The protocol was immunoSEQ multiplex PCR, while the TCRdb copy is restricted to in-frame clones and leaves out a portion. The sample records 200,000 or so clones, 88% being singletons. Trimming removed 5 bases at V and 8 bases at J, with 19 bases between. The CDR3 runs to 15 residues. Germline V gene data show CDR1 as SEHNR and CDR2 as FQNEAQ (reference sequence). This clone showed up just once. The specimen was PBMCs or T cells enriched from blood (not recorded which). The TCR sequence derives from a young woman who had recovered from COVID-19. The J gene is TRBJ2-1, the V gene TRBV7-9; no definite D call. CDR3 coding DNA: TGTGCCAGCAGCCATCCCGGGTTAAAGCATGATGAGCAGTTCTTC. It yields the protein CASSHPGLKHDEQFF.